The next 20 T cell receptor beta chains were all read from a single sample in a study of T cells in pancreatic ductal adenocarcinoma. Some clones are missing from TCRdb's copy, which holds only in-frame ones; the method was immunoSEQ multiplex PCR. The sample has over 90,000 clones; nearly 95% are singletons. Surgery without prior neoadjuvant therapy was the treatment of the selected pancreatic ductal adenocarcinoma patients. Input material: PBMCs. The receptors come from a human donor with pancreatic ductal adenocarcinoma.

Note on this clone: Within the sample, other DNA sequences also encode this same CDR3. V usage is TRBV5-1 and J usage is TRBJ2-3; tentative D call: TRBD2 (6 bases). V was pared by 2 bases and J by 0 bases, with 10 bases between. Germline CDR1 SGHRS, CDR2 YFSETQ. The CDR3 consists of 15 residues. The CDR3 here is CASSLGGTSTDTQYF. The CDR3 DNA sequence: TGCGCCAGCAGCTTAGGCGGGACTAGCACAGATACGCAGTATTTT.

This chain uses TRBV29-1 with TRBJ2-1, with 13 bases aligning to TRBD2. The CDR3 extends over 15 amino acids. Germline CDR1 is SQVTM and CDR2 is ANQGSEA. J lost 7 bases, V lost 0 bases, and 3 bases had no gene match. The CDR3 protein is CSVEEGTSGINEQFF. The CDR3 bases are TGCAGCGTTGAAGAGGGGACTAGCGGGATTAATGAGCAGTTCTTC.

V gene TRBV28 combines with J gene TRBJ2-2, with D hard to call. Germline CDR1 reads MDHEN; CDR2 reads SYDVKM. V was cut by 1 base and J by 1 base, with 13 bases left in between. This CDR3 contains 17 residues. CDR3 DNA sequence: TGTGCCAGCAGTTTATATGGTAGCCTTGGGAACACCGGGGAGCTGTTTTTT. Residues: CASSLYGSLGNTGELFF.

The V call is TRBV6-1, the J call TRBJ1-1; no clear D gene. Germline V gene data show CDR1 as MNHNS and CDR2 as SASEGT. CDR3 length equals 12 residues. V was shortened by 5 bases and J by 1 base, with 5 bases between the two germline ends. CDR3 residues: CASSRENTEAFF. DNA for the CDR3: TGTGCCAGCAGTCGGGAGAACACTGAAGCTTTCTTT.

V is TRBV29-1 and J is TRBJ2-3; 8 bases line up with TRBD1. Looked up from germline, CDR1 is SQVTM and CDR2 is ANQGSEA. The CDR3 is made up of 15 amino acids. With V trimmed by 4 bases and J by 4 bases, 10 bases remained unmatched. The CDR3 loop is CSVGGVTGAADTQYF. CDR3 coding DNA: TGCAGCGTTGGTGGGGTGACAGGGGCCGCAGATACGCAGTATTTT.

This chain connects TRBV4-1 to TRBJ1-5; no firm D call. Germline V CDR1 and CDR2: MGHRA, YSYEKL. V was cut by 0 bases and J by 5 bases, with 11 bases left in between. This CDR3 region has 15 residues. The CDR3 coding sequence is TGCGCCAGCAGCCAAGAGGGTCAGAGGTATCAGCCCCAGCATTTT. Translation gives CASSQEGQRYQPQHF.

V usage is TRBV18 and J usage is TRBJ1-2, with D possibly matching TRBD1 (6 bases). Per germline, CDR1 KGHSH and CDR2 LQKENI. The germline V and J ends were trimmed by 2 bases and 6 bases, with 13 bases remaining between them. The CDR3 has 14 amino acids. The CDR3 spells CASSPSGGADGYTF. CDR3 sequence (DNA): TGTGCCAGCTCACCATCGGGGGGCGCCGATGGCTACACCTTC. Supplemented by reference TRBV18 and TRBJ1-2, the full variable domain reads NAGVMQNPRHLVRRRGQEARLRCSPMKGHSHVYWYRQLPEEGLKFMVYLQKENIIDESGMPKERFSAEFPKEGPSILRIQQVVRGDSAAYFCASSPSGGADGYTFGSGTRLTVV.

The V call is TRBV18, the J call TRBJ2-7, with D perhaps TRBD2 (6 bases). The V end lost 8 bases, the J end lost 4 bases, and 21 bases lay between the germline ends. Germline lookup yields CDR1 KGHSH and CDR2 LQKENI. CDR3 length equals 15 residues. The CDR3 region has the DNA TGTGCCAGCGCAAAGGATGTGGCGGGAAATTACGAGCAGTACTTC. Translating gives CASAKDVAGNYEQYF.

The V and J genes are TRBV28 and TRBJ1-1; D perhaps matches TRBD1 (6 bases). The germline gives CDR1 MDHEN, CDR2 SYDVKM. The CDR3 is made up of 12 amino acids. Trimming took 6 bases from V and 3 from J, leaving 8 bases between them. The CDR3 DNA follows: TGTGCCAGCAGATCAGGGGACACTGAAGCTTTCTTT. Protein product: CASRSGDTEAFF.

This chain links TRBV29-1 with TRBJ2-5; no firm D call. The CDR3 runs to 14 residues. Trimming removed 7 bases from V and 5 bases from J, with 20 bases in between. CDR1 SQVTM and CDR2 ANQGSEA come from the germline V gene. This CDR3 reads CSAVPYDGGETQYF. The CDR3, as DNA: TGCAGCGCCGTGCCCTATGATGGTGGTGAGACCCAGTACTTC.

The CDR3 DNA reads as TGCAGTGCTCCCCTCGATACGCAGTATTTT. The encoded protein is CSAPLDTQYF. This chain uses TRBV20-1 with TRBJ2-3; D is uncertain. This CDR3 spans 10 amino acids. V was clipped by 5 bases and J by 6 bases, with 6 bases between them. The germline V gene encodes CDR1 DFQATT and CDR2 SNEGSKA (reference sequence).

The gene calls are TRBV28 and TRBJ2-2; no clear D gene. The CDR3 is 13 amino acids. Germline CDR1 and CDR2: MDHEN and SYDVKM. The ends were cut back, 6 bases at V and 3 bases at J, with 8 bases in the middle. The CDR3 is CASRVQHTGELFF. In nucleotides, the CDR3 is TGTGCCAGCAGGGTACAGCACACCGGGGAGCTGTTTTTT. The full variable domain, rest sourced from reference TRBV28 and TRBJ2-2, is DVKVTQSSRYLVKRTGEKVFLECVQDMDHENMFWYRQDPGLGLRLIYFSYDVKMKEKGDIPEGYSVSREKKERFSLILESASTNQTSMYLCASRVQHTGELFFGEGSRLTVL.

This chain uses TRBV5-8 with TRBJ2-1, with 16 bases fitting TRBD2. Germline trimming cut 2 bases from V and 7 bases from J; bases unmatched to any gene: 9. The CDR3 totals 18 residues. CDR1 and CDR2 from the germline V gene are SGHTS and YDEGEE. The DNA of the CDR3 is TGTGCCAGCAGCTTATTAGGGACTAGCGGGAGGGCCTTAAATGAGCAGTTCTTC. Translated: CASSLLGTSGRALNEQFF. The full variable domain, in which reference TRBV5-8 and TRBJ2-1 provide the parts outside the CDR3, is EAGVTQSPTHLIKTRGQQATLRCSPISGHTSVYWYQQALGLGLQFLLWYDEGEERNRGNFPPRFSGRQFPNYSSELNVNALELEDSALYLCASSLLGTSGRALNEQFFGPGTRLTVL.

The rearrangement links TRBV28 to TRBJ2-7; D is ambiguous. Trimming cost V 2 bases and J 7 bases, with 12 bases left between them. The CDR3 runs 13 residues. CDR1 is MDHEN, CDR2 SYDVKM, per germline. CDR3 sequence (DNA): TGTGCCAGCAGTTTAGACACGGCCCAGGAGCAGTACTTC. It codes for CASSLDTAQEQYF.

This clone was found once. The chain couples TRBV6-5 to TRBJ2-7, with 8 nucleotides matching TRBD1. After removal of 4 bases from V and 3 bases from J, the junction contained 2 bases not matched to a gene. Germline lookup yields CDR1 MNHEY and CDR2 SVGAGI. This CDR3 spans 13 amino acids. The DNA for the CDR3 is TGTGCCAGCAGTTTTACAGGGGGCTACGAGCAGTACTTC. This translates into CASSFTGGYEQYF.

CDR3 sequence reads: CASSLWSEGLTEQFF. DNA of the CDR3: TGTGCCAGCAGCTTATGGTCGGAGGGACTAACGGAGCAGTTCTTC. The V and J genes are TRBV7-9 and TRBJ2-1, with 7 bases aligning to TRBD2. CDR1 SEHNR and CDR2 FQNEAQ come from the germline V gene (reference sequence). This CDR3 has 15 residues. After removal of 2 bases from V and 10 bases from J, the junction contained 11 bases not matched to a gene.

The chain is built from TRBV7-2 and TRBJ2-3; D unresolved. V lost 1 base, J lost 0 bases, and 8 bases lay in between. This CDR3 comprises 15 residues. Germline CDR1 is SGHTA and CDR2 is FQGNSA. CDR3 residues: CASSLVGGSTDTQYF. The CDR3 bases are TGTGCCAGCAGCTTAGTCGGCGGAAGCACAGATACGCAGTATTTT.

The chain uses TRBV11-3 and TRBJ2-5, with D maybe TRBD2 (6 bases). CDR1 is SGHNT and CDR2 is YENEEA in the germline V gene. The length of the CDR3 is 13 residues. V lost 6 bases and J lost 4, with 12 bases in between. CDR3 loop: CASSGARGETQYF. CDR3 nucleotides: TGTGCCAGCAGTGGGGCGCGGGGAGAGACCCAGTACTTC.

V gene TRBV9 combines with J gene TRBJ2-2, with 8 bases fitting TRBD2. V gave up 0 bases and J gave up 7 bases; unmatched junction bases: 8. This CDR3 comprises 16 residues. Germline-derived CDR1 and CDR2 are SGDLS and YYNGEE. As DNA, the CDR3 is TGTGCCAGCAGCGTAGGAGGTAGCGGGGCTGGCGGGGAGCTGTTTTTT. Residues: CASSVGGSGAGGELFF.

CDR3 protein: CASRRTPQETQYF. CDR3 nucleotide sequence: TGTGCCAGCAGGCGGACACCTCAAGAGACCCAGTACTTC. The chain combines TRBV27 with TRBJ2-5, with a tentative D call TRBD1 (5 bases). This CDR3 has 13 residues. Germline CDR1 is MNHEY and CDR2 is SMNVEV (reference sequence). The V end lost 6 bases, the J end lost 2 bases, and 10 bases lay between the germline ends.